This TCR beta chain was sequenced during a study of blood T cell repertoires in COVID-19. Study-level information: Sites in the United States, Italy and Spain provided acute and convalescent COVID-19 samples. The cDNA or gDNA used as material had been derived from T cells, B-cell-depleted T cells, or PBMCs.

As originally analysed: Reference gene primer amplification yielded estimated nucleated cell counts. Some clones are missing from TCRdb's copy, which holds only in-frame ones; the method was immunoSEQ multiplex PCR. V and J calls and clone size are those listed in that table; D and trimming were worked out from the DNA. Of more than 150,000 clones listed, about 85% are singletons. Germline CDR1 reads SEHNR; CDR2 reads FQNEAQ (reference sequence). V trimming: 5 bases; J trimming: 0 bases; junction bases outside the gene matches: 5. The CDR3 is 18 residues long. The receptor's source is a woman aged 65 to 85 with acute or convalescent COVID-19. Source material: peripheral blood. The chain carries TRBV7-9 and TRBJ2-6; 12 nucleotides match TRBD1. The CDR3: CASSPRDRGHSGANVLTF. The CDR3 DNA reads TGTGCCAGCAGCCCCCGGGACAGGGGGCACTCTGGGGCCAACGTCCTGACTTTC.